The 4 T cell receptor beta chains in this list originate from one sample, sequenced in a study of OX40 agonist ivuxolimab in advanced cancers. Clones were sequenced by immunoSEQ multiplex PCR, and TCRdb holds only the in-frame ones, with some missing. This sample carries under 65,000 clones, around 80% of them seen once, and the ten largest clones take 2% to 2.5%. The sample here was CD4+ or CD8+ T cells sorted from blood, taken in a trial of the OX40 agonist ivuxolimab. These receptors were collected from an adult with an advanced solid tumor such as melanoma, head and neck, liver or kidney cancer.

The V call is TRBV7-9, the J call TRBJ2-7; TRBD1 matches at 8 bases. The CDR3 is 15 amino acids. Germline lookup yields CDR1 SEHNR and CDR2 FQNEAQ (reference sequence). V dropped 5 bases and J dropped 4; count of bases not matched to a gene: 10. The CDR3, as DNA: TGTGCCAGCAGCCCCCCAGGGAACAGGGGGTACGAGCAGTACTTC. This gives the protein CASSPPGNRGYEQYF. The full variable domain, completed using reference TRBV7-9 and TRBJ2-7, is DTGVSQNPRHKITKRGQNVTFRCDPISEHNRLYWYRQTLGQGPEFLTYFQNEAQLEKSRLLSDRFSAERPKGSFSTLEIQRTEQGDSAMYLCASSPPGNRGYEQYFGPGTRLTVT.

This sequence joins TRBV30 and TRBJ2-5; D assignment may be TRBD1 or TRBD2 (5 bases each). The CDR3 runs 13 residues. The V gene's germline CDR1 is GTSNPN and CDR2 SVGIG (reference sequence). V lost 2 bases, J lost 1 base, and 8 bases lay in between. CDR3 residues: CAWSPGTQETQYF. The CDR3 DNA is TGTGCCTGGAGTCCAGGGACCCAAGAGACCCAGTACTTC.

The V call is TRBV11-2, the J call TRBJ2-7; no clear D. V gave up 5 bases and J gave up 0 bases, with 5 bases separating them. The CDR3 sequence is 12 residues long. The germline V gene encodes CDR1 SGHAT and CDR2 FQNNGV. As DNA, the CDR3 is TGTGCCAGCAGCCAGTTCTCCTACGAGCAGTACTTC. This encodes CASSQFSYEQYF. Full variable domain (missing parts from reference TRBV11-2 and TRBJ2-7): EAGVAQSPRYKIIEKRQSVAFWCNPISGHATLYWYQQILGQGPKLLIQFQNNGVVDDSQLPKDRFSAERLKGVDSTLKIQPAKLEDSAVYLCASSQFSYEQYFGPGTRLTVT.

This sequence joins TRBV4-1 and TRBJ2-1; TRBD2 aligns across 9 bases. Germline V gene sequence: CDR1 MGHRA, CDR2 YSYEKL. The CDR3 extends over 17 amino acids. Trimming took 0 bases from V and 7 from J; bases not matched to a gene: 10. The DNA of the CDR3 is TGCGCCAGCAGCCAAGATCCCGGCGGGGGGGCGGGTAATGAGCAGTTCTTC. Protein sequence: CASSQDPGGGAGNEQFF.